One and the same sample provided the 17 T cell receptor beta chains below, sequenced in a study of cytotoxic CD8 clonotypes in ibrutinib-treated CLL. The method was immunoSEQ multiplex PCR; TCRdb's version includes in-frame clones alone and lacks a portion of them. The table lists some 150,000 clones, about four fifths of them singletons. The sequences come from PBMCs, collected after 12 months of ibrutinib treatment. These receptors were obtained from a human donor with chronic lymphocytic leukemia.

The chain recombines TRBV5-6 with TRBJ1-5, with unresolved D. The CDR3 runs 14 residues. Germline-derived CDR1 and CDR2 are SGHDT and YYEEEE. Trimming took off 0 bases at V and 5 bases at J, with 9 bases between the two ends. CDR3 sequence: CASSLAGQYQPQHF. CDR3 sequence (DNA): TGTGCCAGCAGCTTGGCCGGCCAGTATCAGCCCCAGCATTTT.

V usage is TRBV7-2 and J usage is TRBJ2-1, with 7 bases lining up with TRBD2. The V and J ends lost 1 base and 2 bases, in that order; junction bases with no gene match: 5. Germline V gives CDR1 SGHTA, CDR2 FQGNSA. The CDR3 runs to 16 residues. CDR3 residues: CASSLGGGGAYNEQFF. The DNA for the CDR3 is TGTGCCAGCAGCTTAGGTGGGGGGGGTGCCTACAATGAGCAGTTCTTC.

V usage is TRBV5-1 and J usage is TRBJ2-3; 8 positions match TRBD2. J gave up 1 base and V 4 bases, and 2 bases lay outside the gene matches. CDR1 SGHRS and CDR2 YFSETQ come from the germline V gene. The CDR3 runs to 14 residues. The CDR3 reads CASSVGLGTDTQYF. The CDR3 DNA follows: TGCGCCAGCAGCGTGGGACTAGGCACAGATACGCAGTATTTT.

V gene TRBV7-9 combines with J gene TRBJ1-1; 12 bases line up with TRBD1. CDR1 is SEHNR, CDR2 FQNEAQ, per germline (reference sequence). Trimming at V came to 7 bases and at J to 7 bases, leaving 7 bases not matched to a gene. This CDR3 is built from 14 residues. The CDR3 sequence: CASKPGQGAGEAFF. In DNA, the CDR3 is TGTGCCAGCAAACCGGGACAGGGGGCTGGTGAAGCTTTCTTT.

This chain uses TRBV5-1 with TRBJ1-4; D is possibly TRBD1 (6 bases). This CDR3 has 16 residues. Germline CDR1 and CDR2: SGHRS and YFSETQ. The V and J ends lost 0 bases and 8 bases respectively, with 17 bases between them. CDR3: CASSLAGGSRGEKLFF. The CDR3 DNA reads TGCGCCAGCAGCTTGGCCGGGGGCAGCCGGGGCGAAAAACTGTTTTTT.

This chain uses TRBV28 with TRBJ1-5; D remains unclear. CDR3 size: 12 residues. Germline loops: CDR1 MDHEN, CDR2 SYDVKM. The V gene lost 9 bases and the J gene lost 2 bases, with 8 bases spanning the gap. The CDR3 sequence is CASTGGNQPQHF. DNA for the CDR3: TGTGCCAGTACCGGTGGCAATCAGCCCCAGCATTTT.

The DNA of the CDR3 is TGTGCCAGCAGTAGTACAGATACGCAGTATTTT. It is translated as CASSSTDTQYF. The chain combines TRBV6-5 with TRBJ2-3, with D hard to call. The germline V and J ends were trimmed by 5 bases and 3 bases, with 3 bases remaining between them. CDR3 length: 11 residues. Looked up from germline, CDR1 is MNHEY and CDR2 is SVGAGI.

This chain links TRBV6-5 with TRBJ2-2, with a tentative D call TRBD1 (6 bases). Trimming removed 2 bases from V and 4 bases from J, with 8 bases in between. CDR1 and CDR2 (germline): MNHEY, SVGAGI. This CDR3 has 14 amino acids. This CDR3 reads CASSYTRGTGELFF. DNA of the CDR3: TGTGCCAGCAGTTACACCAGGGGCACCGGGGAGCTGTTTTTT.

V usage is TRBV14 and J usage is TRBJ2-7; 7 nucleotides line up with TRBD1. CDR3 length equals 14 residues. V trimming: 5 bases; J trimming: 2 bases; junction bases outside the gene matches: 6. The germline V gene has CDR1 SGHDN and CDR2 FVKESK. The CDR3 protein is CASSYGTDTYEQYF. CDR3 nucleotides: TGTGCCAGCAGCTACGGGACAGATACCTACGAGCAGTACTTC.

The genes are TRBV5-4 and TRBJ2-1, with 10 nucleotides matching TRBD2. The germline CDR1 and CDR2 sequences are SGHNT and YYREEE (reference sequence). The CDR3 extends over 15 amino acids. V shed 4 bases, J shed 3 bases, and the junction held 4 bases outside the gene matches. The CDR3 nucleotides are TGTGCCAGCAGCCGCGGGACTAGCGTCTACAATGAGCAGTTCTTC. Protein: CASSRGTSVYNEQFF.

This clone was counted once. This chain connects TRBV4-1 to TRBJ1-1; D may be TRBD1 (5 bases). CDR1 and CDR2 from the germline V gene are MGHRA and YSYEKL. This CDR3 is built from 15 residues. Trimming stripped 2 bases from V and 1 base from J, with 11 bases between. This chain's CDR3 is CASSQILGTNTEAFF. DNA of the CDR3: TGCGCCAGCAGCCAAATCCTTGGGACGAACACTGAAGCTTTCTTT.

CDR3 loop: CASSSFGGNSYEQYF. The CDR3 DNA is TGCGCCAGCAGCTCCTTCGGGGGGAACTCCTACGAGCAGTACTTC. The chain combines TRBV5-1 with TRBJ2-7, with 7 bases aligning to TRBD2. Germline CDR1 SGHRS, CDR2 YFSETQ. V trimming: 3 bases; J trimming: 0 bases; junction bases outside the gene matches: 6. This CDR3 is built from 15 residues.

This chain links TRBV10-3 with TRBJ1-5; 8 bases line up with TRBD1. Germline CDR1 is ENHRY and CDR2 is SYGVKD. V lost 4 bases to trimming and J lost 5 bases; unmatched junction nucleotides: 1. This CDR3 is built from 13 residues. Here the CDR3 reads CAISAGGHQPQHF. For the CDR3, the DNA is TGTGCCATCAGTGCAGGGGGCCATCAGCCCCAGCATTTT.

The rearrangement links TRBV5-1 to TRBJ2-1, with 7 nucleotides matching TRBD1. Germline V lookup: CDR1 SGHRS, CDR2 YFSETQ. The CDR3 sequence is 15 residues long. Trimming took 3 bases from V and 4 from J; bases not matched to a gene: 7. For the CDR3, the DNA is TGCGCCAGCAGCTCTCTTTGGGGACAGTACAATGAGCAGTTCTTC. It codes for CASSSLWGQYNEQFF.

The rearrangement joins TRBV7-2 to TRBJ2-2; weak D call: TRBD2 (6 bases). This CDR3 contains 16 residues. The germline gives CDR1 SGHTA, CDR2 FQGNSA. Trimming removed 1 base from V and 5 bases from J, with 14 bases in between. The CDR3 region has the DNA TGTGCCAGCAGCTTAGACGGGAGTGTGGGAACCGGGGAGCTGTTTTTT. This codes for CASSLDGSVGTGELFF.

CDR3 bases: TGTGCCAGCAGCTTCCAACCGAACACTGAAGCTTTCTTT. Its protein product is CASSFQPNTEAFF. The chain recombines TRBV7-8 with TRBJ1-1; no clear D gene. Between the trimmed V and J ends, which lost 3 bases and 1 base, there was a span of 6 bases. Per germline, CDR1 SGHVS and CDR2 FQNEAQ. The CDR3 is made up of 13 amino acids.

This clone has only a few counts. The chain employs TRBV19 and TRBJ2-1; D is perhaps TRBD1 (5 bases). CDR3 length: 12 residues. Germline-derived CDR1 and CDR2 are LNHDA and SQIVND (reference sequence). Trimming removed 5 bases at V and 6 bases at J, with 8 bases between. CDR3 bases: TGTGCCAGTAGTTTAAGGGGCAATGAGCAGTTCTTC. Amino acid sequence: CASSLRGNEQFF.